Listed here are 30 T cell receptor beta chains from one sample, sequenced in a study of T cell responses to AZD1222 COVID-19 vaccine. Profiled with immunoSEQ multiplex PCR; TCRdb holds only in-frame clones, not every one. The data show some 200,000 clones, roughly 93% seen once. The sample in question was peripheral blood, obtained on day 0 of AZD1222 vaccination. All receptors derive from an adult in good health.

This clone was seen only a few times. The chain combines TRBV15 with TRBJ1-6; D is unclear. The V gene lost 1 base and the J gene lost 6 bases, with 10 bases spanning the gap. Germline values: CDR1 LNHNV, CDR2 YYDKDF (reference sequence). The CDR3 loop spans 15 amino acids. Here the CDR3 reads CATSRGLGFNSPLHF. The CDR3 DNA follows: TGTGCCACCAGCAGAGGCTTGGGCTTTAATTCACCCCTCCACTTT. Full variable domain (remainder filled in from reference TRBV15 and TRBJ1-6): DAMVIQNPRYQVTQFGKPVTLSCSQTLNHNVMYWYQQKSSQAPKLLFHYYDKDFNNEADTPDNFQSRRPNTSFCFLDIRSPGLGDTAMYLCATSRGLGFNSPLHFGNGTRLTVT.

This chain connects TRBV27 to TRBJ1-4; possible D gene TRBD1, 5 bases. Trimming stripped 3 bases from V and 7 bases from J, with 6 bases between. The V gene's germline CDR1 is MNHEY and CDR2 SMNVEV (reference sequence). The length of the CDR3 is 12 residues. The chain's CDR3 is CASSFRGEKLFF. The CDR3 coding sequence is TGTGCCAGCAGTTTTAGGGGTGAAAAACTGTTTTTT.

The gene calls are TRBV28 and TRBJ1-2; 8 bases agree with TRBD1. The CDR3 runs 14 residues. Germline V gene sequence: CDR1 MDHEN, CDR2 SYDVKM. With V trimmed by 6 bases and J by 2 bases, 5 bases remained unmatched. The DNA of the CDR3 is TGTGCCAGCAGGGCAGGGGGCTCCAACTATGGCTACACCTTC. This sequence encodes CASRAGGSNYGYTF.

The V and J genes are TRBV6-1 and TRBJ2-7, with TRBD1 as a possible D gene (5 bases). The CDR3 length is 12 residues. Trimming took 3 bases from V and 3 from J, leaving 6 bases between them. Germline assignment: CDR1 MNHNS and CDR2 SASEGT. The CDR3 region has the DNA TGTGCCAGCAGTGATCAGGGCTACGAGCAGTACTTC. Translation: CASSDQGYEQYF.

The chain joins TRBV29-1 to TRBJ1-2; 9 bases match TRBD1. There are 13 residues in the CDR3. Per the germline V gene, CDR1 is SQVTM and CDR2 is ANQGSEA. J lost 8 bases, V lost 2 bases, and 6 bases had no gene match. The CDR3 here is CSVEQGQGKGYTF. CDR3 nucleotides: TGCAGCGTTGAACAAGGACAGGGGAAAGGCTACACCTTC.

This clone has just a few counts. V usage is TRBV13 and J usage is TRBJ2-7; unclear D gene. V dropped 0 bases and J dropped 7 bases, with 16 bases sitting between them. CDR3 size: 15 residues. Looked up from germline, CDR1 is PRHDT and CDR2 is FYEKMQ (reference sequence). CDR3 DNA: TGTGCCAGCAGCTTAGGCCGCATTGGGTCAGAGGAGCAGTACTTC. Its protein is CASSLGRIGSEEQYF.

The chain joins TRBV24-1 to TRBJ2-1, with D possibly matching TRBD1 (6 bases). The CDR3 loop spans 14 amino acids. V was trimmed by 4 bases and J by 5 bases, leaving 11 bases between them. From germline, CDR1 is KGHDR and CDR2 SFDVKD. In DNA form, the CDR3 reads TGTGCCACCAGTGAAACAGGGCTCCACAATGAGCAGTTCTTC. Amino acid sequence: CATSETGLHNEQFF.

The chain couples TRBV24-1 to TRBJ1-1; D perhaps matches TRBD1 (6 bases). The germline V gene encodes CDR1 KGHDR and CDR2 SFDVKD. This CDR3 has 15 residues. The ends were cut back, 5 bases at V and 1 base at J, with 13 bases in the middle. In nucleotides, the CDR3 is TGTGCCACCAGTGCCCGGGGGGGGCCGAACACTGAAGCTTTCTTT. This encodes CATSARGGPNTEAFF.

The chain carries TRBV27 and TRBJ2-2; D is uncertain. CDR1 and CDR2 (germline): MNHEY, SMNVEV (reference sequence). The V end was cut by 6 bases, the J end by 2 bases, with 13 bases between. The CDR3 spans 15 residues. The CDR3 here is CASSPGRVNTGELFF. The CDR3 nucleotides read TGTGCCAGCAGCCCCGGACGGGTAAACACCGGGGAGCTGTTTTTT.

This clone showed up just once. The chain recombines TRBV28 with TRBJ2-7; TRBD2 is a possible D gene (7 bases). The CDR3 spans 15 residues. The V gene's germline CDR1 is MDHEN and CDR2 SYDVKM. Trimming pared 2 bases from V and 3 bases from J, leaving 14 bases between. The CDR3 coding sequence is TGTGCCAGCAGTTTAGGCCAGGGGAGGGTCTACGAGCAGTACTTC. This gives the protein CASSLGQGRVYEQYF.

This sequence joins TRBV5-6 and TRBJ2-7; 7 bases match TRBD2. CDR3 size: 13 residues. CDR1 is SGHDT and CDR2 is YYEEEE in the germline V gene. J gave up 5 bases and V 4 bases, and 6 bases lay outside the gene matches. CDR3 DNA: TGTGCCAGCAGCCCGCTTGGGGGGGACGAGCAGTACTTC. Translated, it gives CASSPLGGDEQYF.

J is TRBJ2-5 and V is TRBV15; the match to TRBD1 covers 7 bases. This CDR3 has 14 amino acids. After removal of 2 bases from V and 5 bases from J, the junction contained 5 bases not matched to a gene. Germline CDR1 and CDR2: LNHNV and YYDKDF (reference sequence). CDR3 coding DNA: TGTGCCACCAGCAGACAGGGGGAAGGTGAGACCCAGTACTTC. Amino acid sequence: CATSRQGEGETQYF.

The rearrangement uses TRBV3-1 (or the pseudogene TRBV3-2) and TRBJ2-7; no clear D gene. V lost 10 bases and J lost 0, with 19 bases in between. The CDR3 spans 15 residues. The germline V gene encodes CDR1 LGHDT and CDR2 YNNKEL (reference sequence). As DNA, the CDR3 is TGTGCCAAGGTGCCCCTTCGTAGAGACTCCTACGAGCAGTACTTC. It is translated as CAKVPLRRDSYEQYF.

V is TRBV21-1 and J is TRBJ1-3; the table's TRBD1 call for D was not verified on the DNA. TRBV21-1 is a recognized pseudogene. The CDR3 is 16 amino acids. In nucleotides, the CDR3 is TGTGCCAGCAGCACCCAAGGACAGGGCACTGGAAACACCATATATTTT. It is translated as CASSTQGQGTGNTIYF.

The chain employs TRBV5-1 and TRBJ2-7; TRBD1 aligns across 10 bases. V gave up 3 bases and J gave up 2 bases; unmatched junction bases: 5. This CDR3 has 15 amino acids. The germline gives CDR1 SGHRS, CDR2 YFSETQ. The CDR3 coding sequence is TGCGCCAGCAGCTGGGGGACAGGGGCCACCTACGAGCAGTACTTC. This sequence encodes CASSWGTGATYEQYF.

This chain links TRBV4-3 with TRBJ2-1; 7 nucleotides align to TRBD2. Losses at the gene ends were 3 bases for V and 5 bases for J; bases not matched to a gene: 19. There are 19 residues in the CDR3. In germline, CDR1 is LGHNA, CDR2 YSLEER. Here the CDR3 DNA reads TGCGCCAGCAGCCAGATAAAAGGAGCCTTGGGGACTACAGACAATGAGCAGTTCTTC. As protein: CASSQIKGALGTTDNEQFF.

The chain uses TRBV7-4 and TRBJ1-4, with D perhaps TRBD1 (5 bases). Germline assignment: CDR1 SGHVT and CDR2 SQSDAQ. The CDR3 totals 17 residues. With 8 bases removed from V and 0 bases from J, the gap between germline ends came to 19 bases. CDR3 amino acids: CASQWGRANATNEKLFF. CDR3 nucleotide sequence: TGTGCCAGCCAATGGGGCAGGGCCAATGCAACTAATGAAAAACTGTTTTTT.

In DNA form, the CDR3 reads TGTGCCAGCAGCCTAGGGAGGCAGGGGGGACAAGAGACCCAGTACTTC. Protein product: CASSLGRQGGQETQYF. This chain connects TRBV7-2 to TRBJ2-5; a weak D match, TRBD1 (7 bases). Trimming shortened V by 5 bases and J by 2 bases, and 18 bases separated the two germline ends. The CDR3 sequence is 16 residues long. Germline V gene data show CDR1 as SGHTA and CDR2 as FQGNSA. The full variable domain, in which reference TRBV7-2 and TRBJ2-5 provide the parts outside the CDR3, is GAGVSQSPSNKVTEKGKDVELRCDPISGHTALYWYRQSLGQGLEFLIYFQGNSAPDKSGLPSDRFSAERTGGSVSTLTIQRTQQEDSAVYLCASSLGRQGGQETQYFGPGTRLLVL.

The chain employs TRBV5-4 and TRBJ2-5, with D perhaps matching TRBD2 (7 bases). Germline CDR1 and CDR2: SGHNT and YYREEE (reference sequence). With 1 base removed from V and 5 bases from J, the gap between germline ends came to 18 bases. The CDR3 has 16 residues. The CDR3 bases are TGTGCCAGCAGCTTGCGAAGGGGGGGGCTGATGGAGACCCAGTACTTC. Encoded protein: CASSLRRGGLMETQYF. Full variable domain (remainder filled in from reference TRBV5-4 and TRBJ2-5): ETGVTQSPTHLIKTRGQQVTLRCSSQSGHNTVSWYQQALGQGPQFIFQYYREEENGRGNFPPRFSGLQFPNYSSELNVNALELDDSALYLCASSLRRGGLMETQYFGPGTRLLVL.

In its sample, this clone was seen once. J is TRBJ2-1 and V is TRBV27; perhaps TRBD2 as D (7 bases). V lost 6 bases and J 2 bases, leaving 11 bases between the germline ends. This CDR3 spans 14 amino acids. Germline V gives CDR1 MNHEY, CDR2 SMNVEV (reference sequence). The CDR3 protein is CASSWGGAYNEQFF. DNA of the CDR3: TGTGCCAGCAGCTGGGGGGGCGCCTACAATGAGCAGTTCTTC.

DNA of the CDR3: TGTGCCAGCAGTTTATCACTGGCGGGAAGCGGTTCGCGGCAGTACTTC. Its translation: CASSLSLAGSGSRQYF. This rearrangement joins TRBV27 to TRBJ2-7, with D tentatively TRBD2 (6 bases). The CDR3 runs to 16 residues. Between the trimmed V and J ends, which lost 0 bases and 9 bases, there was a span of 21 bases. CDR1 and CDR2 (germline): MNHEY, SMNVEV (reference sequence).

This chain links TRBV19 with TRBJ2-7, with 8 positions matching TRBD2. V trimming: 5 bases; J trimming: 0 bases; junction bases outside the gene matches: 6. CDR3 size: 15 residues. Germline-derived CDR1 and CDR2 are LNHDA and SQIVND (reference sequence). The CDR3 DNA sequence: TGTGCCAGTAGTCGGGGGGGTTTAAGCTCCTACGAGCAGTACTTC. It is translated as CASSRGGLSSYEQYF. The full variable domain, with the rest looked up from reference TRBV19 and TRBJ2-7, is DGGITQSPKYLFRKEGQNVTLSCEQNLNHDAMYWYRQDPGQGLRLIYYSQIVNDFQKGDIAEGYSVSREKKESFPLTVTSAQKNPTAFYLCASSRGGLSSYEQYFGPGTRLTVT.

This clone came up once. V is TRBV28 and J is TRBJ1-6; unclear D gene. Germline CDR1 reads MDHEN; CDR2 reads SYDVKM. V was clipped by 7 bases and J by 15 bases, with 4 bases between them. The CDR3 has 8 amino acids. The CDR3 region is CASMLLHF. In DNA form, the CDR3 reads TGTGCCAGCATGCTCCTCCACTTT.

This CDR3 is CASSVAVGTGAINEKLFF. DNA for the CDR3: TGTGCCAGCAGCGTAGCGGTGGGGACAGGGGCTATCAATGAAAAACTGTTTTTT. The genes are TRBV9 and TRBJ1-4; 10 nucleotides match TRBD1. Germline V lookup: CDR1 SGDLS, CDR2 YYNGEE. The CDR3 extends over 18 amino acids. V was pared by 0 bases and J by 5 bases, with 10 bases of the junction left unmatched.

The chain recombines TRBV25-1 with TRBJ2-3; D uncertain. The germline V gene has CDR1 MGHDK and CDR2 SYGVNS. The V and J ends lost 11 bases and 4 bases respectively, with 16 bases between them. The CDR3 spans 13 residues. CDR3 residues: CASEAGSADTQYF. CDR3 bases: TGTGCCTCAGAGGCCGGTAGTGCAGATACGCAGTATTTT.

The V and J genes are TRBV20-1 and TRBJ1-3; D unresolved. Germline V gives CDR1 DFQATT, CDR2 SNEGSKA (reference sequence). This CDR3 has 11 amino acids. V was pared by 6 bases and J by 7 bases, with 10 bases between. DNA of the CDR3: TGCAGTGCCCCATGGGAGAACACCATATATTTT. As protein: CSAPWENTIYF.

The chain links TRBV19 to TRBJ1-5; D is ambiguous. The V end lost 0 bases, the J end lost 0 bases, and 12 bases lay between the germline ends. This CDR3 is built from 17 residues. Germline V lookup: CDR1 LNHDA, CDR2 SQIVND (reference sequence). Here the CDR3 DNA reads TGTGCCAGTAGTATAGATGTTAGGACTTATAGCAATCAGCCCCAGCATTTT. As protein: CASSIDVRTYSNQPQHF.

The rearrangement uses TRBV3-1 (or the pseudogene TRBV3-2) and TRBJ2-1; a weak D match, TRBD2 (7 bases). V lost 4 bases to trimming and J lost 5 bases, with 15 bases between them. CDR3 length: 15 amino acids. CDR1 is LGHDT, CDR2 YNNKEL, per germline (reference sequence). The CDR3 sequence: CASSPSGGGNNEQFF. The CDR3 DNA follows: TGTGCCAGCAGCCCTTCGGGGGGCGGGAACAATGAGCAGTTCTTC.

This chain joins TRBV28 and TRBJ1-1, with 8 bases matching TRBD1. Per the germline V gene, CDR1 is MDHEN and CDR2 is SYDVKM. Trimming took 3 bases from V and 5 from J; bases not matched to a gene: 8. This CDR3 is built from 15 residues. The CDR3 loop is CASSFTLQGATEAFF. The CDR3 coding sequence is TGTGCCAGCAGTTTCACACTCCAGGGGGCAACTGAAGCTTTCTTT.

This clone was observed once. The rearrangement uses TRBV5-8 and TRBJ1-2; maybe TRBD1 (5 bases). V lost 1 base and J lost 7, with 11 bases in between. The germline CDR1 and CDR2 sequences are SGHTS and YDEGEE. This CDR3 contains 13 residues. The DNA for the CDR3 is TGTGCCAGCAGCTTGCTTGGGACGGGTGGCTACACCTTC. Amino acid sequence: CASSLLGTGGYTF.